Presented here are 22 T cell receptor beta chains from one specimen sequenced in a study of T cell responses to AZD1222 COVID-19 vaccine. The assay was immunoSEQ multiplex PCR, and TCRdb's table has in-frame clones only and misses some. The sample carries about 120,000 clones, approximately 89% recorded once. The sequencing here drew on peripheral blood, taken on day 0 of AZD1222 vaccination. All receptors derive from an adult in good health.

The J gene is TRBJ1-1, the V gene TRBV7-9, with a possible D match to TRBD1 (5 bases). The CDR3 spans 14 residues. V was cut by 2 bases and J by 5 bases, with 12 bases left in between. Germline V gene sequence: CDR1 SEHNR, CDR2 FQNEAQ (reference sequence). In nucleotides, the CDR3 is TGTGCCAGCAGCTTACAGGGCTTGGGGACTGAAGCTTTCTTT. This codes for CASSLQGLGTEAFF.

The V gene is TRBV7-2, the J gene TRBJ1-2, with D unclear. Trimming left V 2 bases short and J 4 bases short, with 17 bases between. CDR1 is SGHTA, CDR2 FQGNSA, per germline. CDR3 size: 16 residues. The CDR3 DNA reads as TGTGCCAGCAGCTTATTCATAGGCGACACCCGCTATGGCTACACCTTC. It yields the protein CASSLFIGDTRYGYTF. Together with reference TRBV7-2 and TRBJ1-2, the CDR3 gives the full variable domain: GAGVSQSPSNKVTEKGKDVELRCDPISGHTALYWYRQSLGQGLEFLIYFQGNSAPDKSGLPSDRFSAERTGGSVSTLTIQRTQQEDSAVYLCASSLFIGDTRYGYTFGSGTRLTVV.

The J gene is TRBJ2-3, the V gene TRBV3-1 (or the pseudogene TRBV3-2); 7 bases line up with TRBD2. Germline CDR1 is LGHDT and CDR2 is YNNKEL (reference sequence). The CDR3 runs to 16 residues. V shed 4 bases and J 1 base; nucleotides not matched to a gene: 8. The CDR3 region has the DNA TGTGCCAGCAGCCCACATTATCGGGGGGGCACAGATACGCAGTATTTT. As protein: CASSPHYRGGTDTQYF.

The chain has TRBV28 and TRBJ2-7, with 9 bases fitting TRBD1. Germline V gene data show CDR1 as MDHEN and CDR2 as SYDVKM. The CDR3 has 12 amino acids. Trimming cost V 6 bases and J 5 bases; bases outside gene matches: 2. The CDR3 bases are TGTGCCAGCAGCACAGGGGGCGACGAGCAGTACTTC. Translated: CASSTGGDEQYF.

This rearrangement joins TRBV6-5 to TRBJ2-1; no clear D. CDR1 MNHEY and CDR2 SVGAGI come from the germline V gene. Between the trimmed V and J ends, which lost 7 bases and 3 bases, there was a span of 10 bases. CDR3 length equals 13 residues. As DNA, the CDR3 is TGTGCCAGCAACCTGGCAGGCTACAATGAGCAGTTCTTC. It is translated as CASNLAGYNEQFF.

The V gene is TRBV2, the J gene TRBJ2-6, with D possibly TRBD2 on 7 matching bases. Trimming took off 5 bases at V and 4 bases at J, with 12 bases between the two ends. This CDR3 region has 15 residues. Germline V lookup: CDR1 SNHLY, CDR2 FYNNEI. In DNA form, the CDR3 reads TGTGCCAGCAGTCGGGGGGCTCTGGGGGCCAACGTCCTGACTTTC. This translates into CASSRGALGANVLTF.

In DNA, the CDR3 is TGTGCCAGCAGTTACTCAGGGGGAGGGACAGATACGCAGTATTTT. Its translation: CASSYSGGGTDTQYF. This chain connects TRBV6-2 or TRBV6-3 to TRBJ2-3; possible D gene TRBD2, 7 bases. V lost 0 bases to trimming and J lost 3 bases, with 10 bases between them. Looked up from germline, CDR1 is MNHEY and CDR2 is SVGEGT. This CDR3 region has 15 residues.

For this clone: Additional DNA sequences in this sample encode the identical CDR3. The chain joins TRBV18 to TRBJ1-5; perhaps TRBD1 as D (5 bases). The CDR3 spans 14 residues. The germline CDR1 and CDR2 sequences are KGHSH and LQKENI. V lost 3 bases and J lost 4, with 10 bases in between. The CDR3 DNA sequence: TGTGCCAGCTCACCGGGGGGGGGTAATCAGCCCCAGCATTTT. This codes for CASSPGGGNQPQHF.

V and J are TRBV11-2 and TRBJ2-7, with 7 bases identical to TRBD1. Trimming took 3 bases from V and 2 from J; bases not matched to a gene: 4. The CDR3 totals 14 residues. Germline V CDR1 and CDR2: SGHAT, FQNNGV. The CDR3 protein is CASSFLDRAYEQYF. DNA for the CDR3: TGTGCCAGCAGCTTTCTAGACAGGGCCTACGAGCAGTACTTC.

The chain links TRBV18 to TRBJ2-1; 9 bases agree with TRBD2. V dropped 2 bases and J dropped 8; count of bases not matched to a gene: 7. The CDR3 consists of 15 residues. Germline V CDR1 and CDR2: KGHSH, LQKENI. This CDR3 reads CASSPGIAGVDEQFF. The CDR3 DNA reads as TGTGCCAGCTCACCAGGGATAGCGGGGGTCGATGAGCAGTTCTTC.

The rearrangement links TRBV25-1 to TRBJ1-2; 7 bases align to TRBD1. V was clipped by 10 bases and J by 7 bases; unmatched bases: 9. This CDR3 is built from 12 residues. Looked up from germline, CDR1 is MGHDK and CDR2 is SYGVNS. The CDR3 protein is CATAGGVGGYTF. In DNA, the CDR3 is TGTGCCACTGCAGGGGGTGTAGGTGGCTACACCTTC.

The rearrangement joins TRBV5-1 to TRBJ2-7; the D call may be TRBD1 or TRBD2 (7 bases each). This CDR3 is built from 13 residues. V lost 7 bases to trimming and J lost 7 bases, with 18 bases between them. Germline V gene data show CDR1 as SGHRS and CDR2 as YFSETQ. CDR3 loop: CASRLTGEGEQYF. The CDR3 DNA reads as TGCGCCAGCCGTTTAACAGGGGAGGGGGAGCAGTACTTC.

The chain combines TRBV30 with TRBJ1-2, with 8 bases that match TRBD1. Trimming at V came to 4 bases and at J to 5 bases, leaving 6 bases not matched to a gene. This CDR3 spans 13 amino acids. From germline, CDR1 is GTSNPN and CDR2 SVGIG (reference sequence). The CDR3 region is CAWNRDRPYGYTF. CDR3 DNA sequence: TGTGCCTGGAATCGGGACAGGCCTTATGGCTACACCTTC.

The chain has TRBV10-3 and TRBJ1-5; D is uncertain. The ends were cut back, 10 bases at V and 5 bases at J, with 15 bases in the middle. The CDR3 has 13 amino acids. Germline CDR1 reads ENHRY; CDR2 reads SYGVKD. CDR3 loop: CATRLDRDQPQHF. CDR3 in DNA: TGTGCCACCCGACTGGACCGCGATCAGCCCCAGCATTTT.

The genes are TRBV2 and TRBJ2-5; no reliable D call. This CDR3 spans 10 amino acids. The germline V gene has CDR1 SNHLY and CDR2 FYNNEI. V was trimmed by 4 bases and J by 4 bases, leaving 1 base between them. CDR3 loop: CASSGETQYF. CDR3 coding DNA: TGTGCCAGCAGTGGAGAGACCCAGTACTTC.

The V call is TRBV7-9, the J call TRBJ2-1, with 8 nucleotides matching TRBD2. CDR1 and CDR2 from the germline V gene are SEHNR and FQNEAQ (reference sequence). This CDR3 comprises 16 residues. V was pared by 5 bases and J by 4 bases, with 10 bases of the junction left unmatched. CDR3 sequence reads: CASSPRPGLGYNEQFF. In DNA, the CDR3 is TGTGCCAGCAGCCCAAGGCCGGGACTAGGTTACAATGAGCAGTTCTTC.

To note about this clone: Other nucleotide sequences from this sample produce the same CDR3. The V gene is TRBV24-1, the J gene TRBJ1-4, with TRBD1 matching 10 bases. Germline assignment: CDR1 KGHDR and CDR2 SFDVKD. The junction had 2 bases not matched to a gene; V was cut back by 2 bases and J by 6 bases. This CDR3 has 15 residues. DNA of the CDR3: TGTGCCACCAGTGATTCGGGGACAGGGGATGAAAAACTGTTTTTT. Translated, it gives CATSDSGTGDEKLFF.

The chain is built from TRBV7-2 and TRBJ2-7; D is undetermined. V dropped 5 bases and J dropped 5 bases, with 7 bases sitting between them. CDR3 length: 11 amino acids. Per the germline V gene, CDR1 is SGHTA and CDR2 is FQGNSA. The CDR3 DNA sequence: TGTGCCAGCAGCGTGTACGACGAGCAGTACTTC. Amino acids: CASSVYDEQYF.

V is TRBV11-2 and J is TRBJ1-6, with D possibly being TRBD1 (6 bases). The germline V gene has CDR1 SGHAT and CDR2 FQNNGV. The V end was cut by 5 bases, the J end by 7 bases, with 12 bases between. This CDR3 is built from 14 residues. Here the CDR3 reads CASSLGTPNSPLHF. Written as DNA, the CDR3 is TGTGCCAGCAGCCTTGGGACACCAAATTCACCCCTCCACTTT.

This clone was found once. The chain carries TRBV28 and TRBJ2-3; D is unresolved. Trimming took off 6 bases at V and 8 bases at J, with 18 bases between the two ends. There are 14 residues in the CDR3. Germline CDR1 MDHEN, CDR2 SYDVKM. CDR3 DNA sequence: TGTGCCAGCAGCTCGACCCGGTGGGGTGTTACGCAGTATTTT. Encoded protein: CASSSTRWGVTQYF.

The genes are TRBV7-3 and TRBJ1-2, with 10 positions matching TRBD1. V shed 5 bases and J 7 bases; nucleotides not matched to a gene: 4. This CDR3 is 13 amino acids long. Germline V gives CDR1 SGHTA, CDR2 FQGTGA. Here the CDR3 DNA reads TGTGCCAGCAGCAGGGACAGGGGCTCTGGCTACACCTTC. It codes for CASSRDRGSGYTF. Filled out from reference TRBV7-3 and TRBJ1-2, the complete variable domain reads GAGVSQTPSNKVTEKGKYVELRCDPISGHTALYWYRQSLGQGPEFLIYFQGTGAADDSGLPNDRFFAVRPEGSVSTLKIQRTERGDSAVYLCASSRDRGSGYTFGSGTRLTVV.

The chain joins TRBV9 to TRBJ2-1; no clear D gene. The CDR3 loop spans 13 amino acids. V lost 0 bases to trimming and J lost 9 bases, with 10 bases between them. Per germline, CDR1 SGDLS and CDR2 YYNGEE. Written as DNA, the CDR3 is TGTGCCAGCAGCGTAGCTGGCGCCCGTGAGCAGTTCTTC. It codes for CASSVAGAREQFF.